This T cell receptor beta chain comes out of a study of T cell responses to AZD1222 COVID-19 vaccine. Study results and limitations: Seropositive AZD1222 recipients at baseline numbered only 5 or 6.

Germline CDR1 LNHDA, CDR2 SQIVND (reference sequence). The V end lost 9 bases, the J end lost 0 bases, and 12 bases lay between the germline ends. The CDR3 consists of 14 residues. The method was immunoSEQ multiplex PCR; TCRdb's version includes in-frame clones alone and lacks a portion of them. This table holds 100,000 to 120,000 clones, about 81% found once. This clone was seen a few times. Antigen specificity is unknown. The starting material was peripheral blood, obtained on day 0 of AZD1222 vaccination. The genes are TRBV19 and TRBJ1-3; D is possibly TRBD1 (5 bases). This receptor was obtained from an adult in good health. The CDR3 here is CASERGGSGNTIYF. The CDR3, as DNA: TGTGCCAGCGAGCGTGGGGGCTCTGGAAACACCATATATTTT.